This T cell receptor (beta chain) was sequenced in a study of blood T cells in healthy people across ages. The CDR3 sequence is 18 residues long. The germline gives CDR1 LGHNA, CDR2 YSLEER. V shed 0 bases and J shed 5 bases, with 21 bases lying between them. Peripheral blood samples of around 9.8 milliliters were drawn from each donor. Total RNA amounts of at least 5.5 micrograms were extracted per sample. Regarding the study as a whole: The long-lived group displayed more naive CD4+ cells, plus higher diversity, than the aged donors did. Estimates based on one million T cells were treated as lower bounds.

PCR was performed a second time for roughly 7 to 11 cycles using a sample-barcoded 5' primer and a J-beta primer mix. TCRdb used MiXCR to reprocess the 5' RACE reads, holding one entry per CDR3 protein. This sample yields about 1.1 million distinct CDR3 sequences, of which more than 30% are seen a single time; roughly 14% belongs to the top ten. As regards this clonotype: The antigen remains undetermined.

The rearrangement links TRBV4-3 to TRBJ2-3; D gene uncertain. Sequencing used blood. The clonotype was recovered from a young man in good health. The CDR3 DNA reads TGCGCCAGCAGCCAAGATGTTGCGGTACAAGGGCAAAGAGATACGCAGTATTTT. Its translation: CASSQDVAVQGQRDTQYF.